This T cell receptor beta chain comes out of a study of blood T cell repertoires in COVID-19. In the study overall: Samples came from the United States, Italy and Spain, spanning acute and convalescent COVID-19. T cells, B-cell-depleted T cells, or PBMCs provided the cDNA or gDNA that served as material.

In the original processing: Using reference gene primer amplification, nucleated cell counts were estimated. This table comes from immunoSEQ multiplex PCR, and its TCRdb copy is limited to in-frame clones, with some not included. V, J and clone size reflect that table, while D and trimming were determined from the DNA. The sample shows a few hundred thousand clones, around 92% of them seen only once. V dropped 4 bases and J dropped 9 bases, with 16 bases sitting between them. This CDR3 region has 14 residues. Germline V CDR1 and CDR2: MGHRA, YSYEKL. The clonotype was recovered from a middle-aged man with acute or convalescent COVID-19. The source material was peripheral blood. The gene calls are TRBV4-1 and TRBJ2-1; perhaps TRBD1 as D (7 bases). The CDR3 reads CASSPIGQEGEQFF. CDR3 nucleotide sequence: TGCGCCAGCAGCCCTATAGGACAGGAGGGTGAGCAGTTCTTC.